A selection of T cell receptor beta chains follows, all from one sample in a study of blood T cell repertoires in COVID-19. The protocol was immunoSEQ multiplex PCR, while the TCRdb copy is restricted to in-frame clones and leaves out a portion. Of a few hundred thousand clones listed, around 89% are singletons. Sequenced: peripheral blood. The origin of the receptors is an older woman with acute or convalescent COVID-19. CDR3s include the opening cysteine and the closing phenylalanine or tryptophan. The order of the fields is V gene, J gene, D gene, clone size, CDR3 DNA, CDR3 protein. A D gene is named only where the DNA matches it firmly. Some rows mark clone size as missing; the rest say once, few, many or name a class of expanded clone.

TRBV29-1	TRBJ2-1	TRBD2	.	TGCAGCCATGGGGGGGGTTATTACAATGAGCAGTTCTTC	CSHGGGYYNEQFF
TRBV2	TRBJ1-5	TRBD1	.	TGTGCCAGCAACCGGGACAGCAGAAATCAGCCCCAGCATTTT	CASNRDSRNQPQHF
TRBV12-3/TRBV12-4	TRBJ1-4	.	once	TGTGCCAGCAGTAGGCAGGGCAATGAAAAACTGTTTTTT	CASSRQGNEKLFF
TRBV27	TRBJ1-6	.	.	TGTGCCAGCAGTTTATCACCTCCGGGTAGCTCCTATAATTCACCCCTCCACTTT	CASSLSPPGSSYNSPLHF
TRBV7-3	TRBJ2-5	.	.	TGTGCCAGCAGCTTACTTCCTGTCGGGGGAGCTCGGGGCGGGGAGACCCAGTACTTC	CASSLLPVGGARGGETQYF
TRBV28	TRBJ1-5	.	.	TGTGCCAGCAGCTCTTTCTCAGGGATACAGCCCCAGCATTTT	CASSSFSGIQPQHF
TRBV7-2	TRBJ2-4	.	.	TGTGCCAGCAGCCCCAACCAAGGAGCGGCCATTCAGTACTTC	CASSPNQGAAIQYF
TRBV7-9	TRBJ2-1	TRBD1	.	TGTGCCAGCAGCTCCGGGACAGGGAAATACAATGAGCAGTTCTTC	CASSSGTGKYNEQFF
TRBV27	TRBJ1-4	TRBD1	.	TGTGCCAGCAGTCCCCAGGGACAGGGGCTCAAAAAACTGTTTTTT	CASSPQGQGLKKLFF
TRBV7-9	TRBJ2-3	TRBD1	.	TGTGCCAGCAGCTCAACCGGGACAGGCAGTCATACGCAGTATTTT	CASSSTGTGSHTQYF
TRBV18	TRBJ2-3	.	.	TGTGCCAGCTCACCTCCCGCCGGTGGCACAGATACGCAGTATTTT	CASSPPAGGTDTQYF
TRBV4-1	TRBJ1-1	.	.	TGCGCCAGCAGCCGACCCGACAGGAACACTGAAGCTTTCTTT	CASSRPDRNTEAFF
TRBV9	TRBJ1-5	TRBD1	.	TGTGCCAGCAGCGTTGGAGGACAGGGACATCAGCCCCAGCATTTT	CASSVGGQGHQPQHF
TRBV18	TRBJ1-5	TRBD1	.	TGTGCCAGCTCATCCCGACCGGGACAGGGGGCTTGGAGCAATCAGCCCCAGCATTTT	CASSSRPGQGAWSNQPQHF
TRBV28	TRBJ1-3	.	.	TGTGCCAGCGGTACAGGGTCTGGAAACACCATATATTTT	CASGTGSGNTIYF
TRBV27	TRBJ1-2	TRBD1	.	TGTGCCAGCAGTTTTGGGACAGGGTTCTATGGCTACACCTTC	CASSFGTGFYGYTF
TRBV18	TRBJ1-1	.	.	TGTGCCAGCTCACCACCGGGGGCGAACACTGAAGCTTTCTTT	CASSPPGANTEAFF
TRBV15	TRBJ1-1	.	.	TGTGCCACCAGCAGAGATCAGTTAGGAGGGACTGAAGCTTTCTTT	CATSRDQLGGTEAFF
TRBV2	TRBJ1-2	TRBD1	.	TGTGCCAGCAGTGTTGGCCCCGGGACAGTGGGTGGCTACACCTTC	CASSVGPGTVGGYTF
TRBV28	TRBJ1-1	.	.	TGTGCCAGCAGTTTATGGTATGACAGTCACTCGAACACTGAAGCTTTCTTT	CASSLWYDSHSNTEAFF
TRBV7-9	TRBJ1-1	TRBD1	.	TGTGCCAGCAGCAAGACAGGGACGAACACTGAAGCTTTCTTT	CASSKTGTNTEAFF
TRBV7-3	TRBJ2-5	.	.	TGTGCCAGCAGCTTAAATGGCGGGACTCAAGAGACCCAGTACTTC	CASSLNGGTQETQYF
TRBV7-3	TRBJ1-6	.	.	TGTGCCAGCAGCTCCGGACAGATTAATTCACCCCTCCACTTT	CASSSGQINSPLHF
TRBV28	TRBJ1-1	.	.	TGTGCCAGCAGTGCGTACAGGGAAGCTTTCTTT	CASSAYREAFF
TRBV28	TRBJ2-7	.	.	TGTGCCAGCGCCACGGGGATGGGCATCTACGAGCAGTACTTC	CASATGMGIYEQYF
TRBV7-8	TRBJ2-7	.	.	TGTGCCAGCAGTTTCGGGAGCTACGAGCAGTACTTC	CASSFGSYEQYF
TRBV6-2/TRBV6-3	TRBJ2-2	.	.	TGTGCCAGCAGTTACTTTCGGAGGCTCAACACCGGGGAGCTGTTTTTT	CASSYFRRLNTGELFF
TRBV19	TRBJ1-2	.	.	TGTGCCAGTAAAAAGCAGGGATCGGGCTACACCTTC	CASKKQGSGYTF
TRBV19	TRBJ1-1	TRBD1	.	TGTGCCAGTAGTATATTAGGGACAGGGCGCCCTGAAGCTTTCTTT	CASSILGTGRPEAFF
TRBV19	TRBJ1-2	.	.	TGTGCCAGTAGTATAGGACAGGCGAGCGGCTACACCTTC	CASSIGQASGYTF
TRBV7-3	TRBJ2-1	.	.	TGTGCCAGCAGCTTGGGCTGGGATGAGCAGTTCTTC	CASSLGWDEQFF
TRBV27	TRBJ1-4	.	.	TGTGCCAGCAGTTTGTGGAGGAATGAAAAACTGTTTTTT	CASSLWRNEKLFF
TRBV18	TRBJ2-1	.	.	TGTGCCAGCTCCCGCGGGACTGCTTCCTACAATGAGCAGTTCTTC	CASSRGTASYNEQFF
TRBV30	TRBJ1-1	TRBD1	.	TGTGCCTGGAGCAAGACAGGGTCGGGTGAAGCTTTCTTT	CAWSKTGSGEAFF
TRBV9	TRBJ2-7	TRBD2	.	TGTGCCAGCAGCGCTGGGGGACTAGCGGGATACTACGAGCAGTACTTC	CASSAGGLAGYYEQYF
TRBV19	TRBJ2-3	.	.	TGTGCCAGTAGGAGGAGCGGCACAGATACGCAGTATTTT	CASRRSGTDTQYF
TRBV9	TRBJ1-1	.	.	TGTGCCAGCAGCGTAGAACCAAGGGTTAGGGGGACTGAAGCTTTCTTT	CASSVEPRVRGTEAFF
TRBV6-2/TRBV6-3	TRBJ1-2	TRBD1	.	TGTGCCAGCAGTAGCCCGGACAGGATTCCCCCCCATGGCTACACCTTC	CASSSPDRIPPHGYTF
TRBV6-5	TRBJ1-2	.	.	TGTGCCAGCAGTTACGGGGGGTACTATGGCTACACCTTC	CASSYGGYYGYTF
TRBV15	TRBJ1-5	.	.	TGTGCCACCAGCAGAGAAGGAGGCTATAGCAATCAGCCCCAGCATTTT	CATSREGGYSNQPQHF
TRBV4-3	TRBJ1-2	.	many	TGCGCCAGCAGCCAAGAAACCTCCTTAGAGAGTGGCTACACCTTC	CASSQETSLESGYTF
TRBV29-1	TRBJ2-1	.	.	TGCAGCGTTGAGATCCCTGGAGATGAGCAGTTCTTC	CSVEIPGDEQFF